These T cell receptor beta chains were read from a single sample in a study of blood T cell repertoires in COVID-19. Clones were sequenced by immunoSEQ multiplex PCR, and TCRdb holds only the in-frame ones, with some missing. The table includes about 92,000 clones, about 85% detected once. The sample comprised peripheral blood. The receptors come from a man at least 80 years old with acute or convalescent COVID-19. Each CDR3 is given with its conserved first and last residue. Fields, in order: V gene, CDR3 protein.

v_call: TRBV9
cdr3_aa: CASSVVSTGSGYTF

v_call: TRBV19
cdr3_aa: CASSIQQGGTEAFF

v_call: TRBV19
cdr3_aa: CASSSSGGGNQPQHF

v_call: TRBV18
cdr3_aa: CASSPVGQGQSEQYF

v_call: TRBV7-2
cdr3_aa: CASNYHRLDTDTQYF

v_call: TRBV29-1
cdr3_aa: CSGGLGTGAYEQYF

v_call: TRBV28
cdr3_aa: CASSLERGGSSSYNEQFF

v_call: TRBV4-2
cdr3_aa: CASSRSSAHDRELSGNTIYF

v_call: TRBV11-3
cdr3_aa: CASSLGQGTGANVLTF

v_call: TRBV6-6
cdr3_aa: CASSYSVRGPGEQYF

v_call: TRBV15
cdr3_aa: CATSSRQVISGNTIYF

v_call: TRBV19
cdr3_aa: CASSVTGDQPQHF

v_call: TRBV3-1/TRBV3-2
cdr3_aa: CASSPKRASGSPKTQYF

v_call: TRBV7-3
cdr3_aa: CASSRSSETYNEQFF

v_call: TRBV6-1
cdr3_aa: CASSEIGTSLNEQFF

v_call: TRBV5-1
cdr3_aa: CASSFGGTLGYEQYF

v_call: TRBV9
cdr3_aa: CASSIPSGMVDTQYF

v_call: TRBV7-2
cdr3_aa: CASSLWGGAGLAGPGELFF

v_call: TRBV5-1
cdr3_aa: CASSSRTGSYEQYF

v_call: TRBV6-5
cdr3_aa: CASSSPGGWTEAFF

v_call: TRBV4-3
cdr3_aa: CASSQDRGDRGAYEQYF

v_call: TRBV29-1
cdr3_aa: CSVGELASGELFF

v_call: TRBV6-2/TRBV6-3
cdr3_aa: CASSTSGNQPQHF

v_call: TRBV7-3
cdr3_aa: CASSAGGQETQYF

v_call: TRBV7-9
cdr3_aa: CASSLVAVADTQYF

v_call: TRBV6-1
cdr3_aa: CASSEATGTEAFF

v_call: TRBV12-3/TRBV12-4
cdr3_aa: CASTRGLQETQYF

v_call: TRBV4-2
cdr3_aa: CASSDEGRSRSYNEQFF

v_call: TRBV29-1
cdr3_aa: CSVLSSGSLYGYTF

v_call: TRBV18
cdr3_aa: CASSPLGKTNTGELFF

v_call: TRBV29-1
cdr3_aa: CSVSLGGNTEAFF

v_call: TRBV5-1
cdr3_aa: CASSFGGAGTGELFF

v_call: TRBV27
cdr3_aa: CASGPGPQGTDTQYF

v_call: TRBV23-1
cdr3_aa: CASNHRKHSGNTIYF

v_call: TRBV27
cdr3_aa: CASSFTGPYNEQFF

v_call: TRBV12-3/TRBV12-4
cdr3_aa: CASSLQESSPLHF

v_call: TRBV12-3/TRBV12-4
cdr3_aa: CASSKPTNNEQFF

v_call: TRBV12-3/TRBV12-4
cdr3_aa: CASSLGYYGYTF

v_call: TRBV24-1
cdr3_aa: CATSDGRQGYAFEAFF

v_call: TRBV5-1
cdr3_aa: CASSQLQGSDGELFF

v_call: TRBV5-5
cdr3_aa: CASRGEGDQPQHF

v_call: TRBV19
cdr3_aa: CASSIRLAANTGELFF

v_call: TRBV29-1
cdr3_aa: CSVASSGDNEQFF

v_call: TRBV29-1
cdr3_aa: CSVEPWTGKNIQYF

v_call: TRBV7-8
cdr3_aa: CASSDTGQSNNEQFF

v_call: TRBV2
cdr3_aa: CARGGGTGVSGNTIYF

v_call: TRBV28
cdr3_aa: CASRIQGAKGAEAFF

v_call: TRBV30
cdr3_aa: CAWSVGTGAWISGNTIYF

v_call: TRBV28
cdr3_aa: CASSSQVQRLFF

v_call: TRBV5-4
cdr3_aa: CASNWAGQGGDTQYF

v_call: TRBV21-1
cdr3_aa: CASSKPISGSSYNEQFF

v_call: TRBV4-2
cdr3_aa: CASRLLDGSYNEQFF

v_call: TRBV19
cdr3_aa: CASVRERTEAFF